The present TCR beta chain was sequenced within a study of T cell responses to AZD1222 COVID-19 vaccine. V lost 1 base to trimming and J lost 4 bases; unmatched junction nucleotides: 7. Germline loops: CDR1 SQVTM, CDR2 ANQGSEA. The CDR3 sequence is 14 residues long. Notes on this clone: Its antigen is still unknown.

Whole-study results and caveats: Variant regions that are unmutated are reportedly the target of nearly half of spike-specific TCRs.

Sequencing used immunoSEQ multiplex PCR; TCRdb keeps in-frame clones, though not all of them. The repertoire holds approximately 67,000 clones, with about four fifths as singletons. The specimen comprised peripheral blood, sampled 28 days after the second AZD1222 dose. This receptor was identified in an adult who received the AZD1222 COVID-19 vaccine. The J gene is TRBJ2-7, the V gene TRBV29-1; 7 nucleotides line up with TRBD1. The CDR3 loop reads CSVEGEGGGYEQYF. CDR3 nucleotides: TGCAGCGTTGAAGGGGAAGGGGGCGGGTACGAGCAGTACTTC.